This TCR beta chain was documented in a study of PD-1 blockade in classical Hodgkin lymphoma. General study results and limits: The study found complete responders had baseline diversity similar to newly diagnosed patients. The study found that TCR diversity rose significantly by C4D1 in CD4+ but not CD8+ cells. A reduction in baseline TCR diversity was reportedly seen in newly diagnosed patients relative to healthy donors.

Relapse after autologous stem cell transplantation occurred in every patient, and brentuximab vedotin exposure varied. Notes on this clone: Its cognate antigen is unknown.

This table comes from immunoSEQ multiplex PCR, and its TCRdb copy is limited to in-frame clones, with some not included. The sample records 98,000 or so clones, roughly nine tenths being singletons. The sequence came from a human donor with classical Hodgkin lymphoma. This specimen consisted of peripheral blood mononuclear cells (PBMCs), obtained before the second cycle of nivolumab.

The CDR3 sequence: CASSLWGSLAFF. Here the CDR3 DNA reads TGTGCCAGCAGTTTATGGGGCAGTCTAGCTTTCTTT. This sequence joins TRBV28 and TRBJ1-1; the D is unclear. The CDR3 is 12 residues long. The germline V and J ends were trimmed by 0 bases and 10 bases, with 9 bases remaining between them. CDR1 MDHEN and CDR2 SYDVKM come from the germline V gene.